These 13 T cell receptor beta chains were sequenced from one sample in a study of blood T cell repertoires in COVID-19. Sequencing was performed with immunoSEQ multiplex PCR; in TCRdb, only in-frame clones are kept and a portion is missing. The sample lists under 200,000 clones; more than 75% were seen once. Sequenced: peripheral blood. The receptors were gathered from a man aged 35-49 years with active or convalescent COVID-19.

The CDR3 DNA reads TGTGCCATCAGTGACCGGTCTAGCGGGGGACCTGAGCAGTTCTTC. Translation gives CAISDRSSGGPEQFF. V and J are TRBV10-3 and TRBJ2-1, with 10 bases matching TRBD2. There are 15 residues in the CDR3. V gave up 3 bases and J gave up 9 bases; unmatched junction bases: 8. The V gene's germline CDR1 is ENHRY and CDR2 SYGVKD.

This clone was recorded once. The chain uses TRBV7-2 and TRBJ2-1; no clear D. In germline, CDR1 is SGHTA, CDR2 FQGNSA. This CDR3 has 15 residues. The germline V and J ends were trimmed by 0 bases and 3 bases, with 9 bases remaining between them. The chain's CDR3 is CASSLAASYYNEQFF. In DNA, the CDR3 is TGTGCCAGCAGCTTAGCGGCCAGTTACTACAATGAGCAGTTCTTC.

The chain employs TRBV27 and TRBJ2-6; TRBD2 is a possible D gene (5 bases). Trimming left V 2 bases short and J 0 bases short, with 8 bases between. Germline V gene lookup returns CDR1 MNHEY and CDR2 SMNVEV (reference sequence). The CDR3 loop spans 16 amino acids. CDR3 DNA sequence: TGTGCCAGCAGTTTAATAGGGAGCTCTGGGGCCAACGTCCTGACTTTC. Translation: CASSLIGSSGANVLTF.

The V gene is TRBV5-4, the J gene TRBJ2-7; D may be TRBD2 (7 bases). Germline V gene data show CDR1 as SGHNT and CDR2 as YYREEE (reference sequence). V gave up 5 bases and J gave up 6 bases, with 27 bases separating them. CDR3 length equals 17 residues. The chain's CDR3 is CASRRTGGRGRVGEQYF. CDR3 DNA: TGTGCCAGCAGGAGAACCGGGGGGCGAGGTAGGGTAGGCGAGCAGTACTTC. Filled out from reference TRBV5-4 and TRBJ2-7, the complete variable domain reads ETGVTQSPTHLIKTRGQQVTLRCSSQSGHNTVSWYQQALGQGPQFIFQYYREEENGRGNFPPRFSGLQFPNYSSELNVNALELDDSALYLCASRRTGGRGRVGEQYFGPGTRLTVT.

The chain carries TRBV6-6 and TRBJ1-2; TRBD1 matches at 8 bases. CDR1 MNHNY and CDR2 SVGAGI come from the germline V gene (reference sequence). This CDR3 comprises 14 residues. Unmatched junction bases numbered 6, after V lost 6 bases and J lost 3 bases. The CDR3 bases are TGTGCCAGCAGACTGACAGGGGCGCACTATGGCTACACCTTC. This translates into CASRLTGAHYGYTF.

This clone is a singleton in its sample. The chain combines TRBV2 with TRBJ1-1, with D possibly matching TRBD1 (6 bases). CDR3 length: 16 amino acids. V was clipped by 0 bases and J by 5 bases, with 16 bases between them. From germline, CDR1 is SNHLY and CDR2 FYNNEI. The CDR3 is CASSEAGNRDKTEAFF. For the CDR3, the DNA is TGTGCCAGCAGTGAAGCGGGCAACAGGGATAAGACTGAAGCTTTCTTT.

The chain recombines TRBV11-3 with TRBJ2-3; 11 nucleotides match TRBD2. The CDR3 consists of 19 residues. The germline gives CDR1 SGHNT, CDR2 YENEEA. V gave up 3 bases and J gave up 0 bases; unmatched junction bases: 11. The DNA of the CDR3 is TGTGCCAGCAGCTTCGTCGGGTCGACTAGCGGGACCAGCACAGATACGCAGTATTTT. Translating gives CASSFVGSTSGTSTDTQYF.

The genes are TRBV28 and TRBJ1-1, with D tentatively TRBD1 (6 bases). This CDR3 comprises 13 residues. Germline V gene data show CDR1 as MDHEN and CDR2 as SYDVKM. Written as DNA, the CDR3 is TGTGCGACGAACGGGGGGCTGAACACTGAAGCTTTCTTT. Protein sequence: CATNGGLNTEAFF. The full variable domain, completed using reference TRBV28 and TRBJ1-1, is DVKVTQSSRYLVKRTGEKVFLECVQDMDHENMFWYRQDPGLGLRLIYFSYDVKMKEKGDIPEGYSVSREKKERFSLILESASTNQTSMYLCATNGGLNTEAFFGQGTRLTVV.

V and J are TRBV19 and TRBJ2-3; 12 bases line up with TRBD2. After removal of 3 bases from V and 0 bases from J, the junction contained 7 bases not matched to a gene. Germline V gene data show CDR1 as LNHDA and CDR2 as SQIVND (reference sequence). The CDR3 extends over 18 amino acids. The CDR3 bases are TGTGCCAGTAGTATTCGGACTAGCGGGAAGACTAGCACAGATACGCAGTATTTT. Amino acid sequence: CASSIRTSGKTSTDTQYF.

This chain uses TRBV28 with TRBJ1-2; tentatively, D is TRBD1 (6 bases). The CDR3 runs to 15 residues. CDR1 and CDR2 (germline): MDHEN, SYDVKM. V was pared by 1 base and J by 4 bases, with 13 bases between. CDR3 sequence: CASSLYLGAVYGYTF. The CDR3 bases are TGTGCCAGCAGTTTATATCTGGGGGCGGTCTATGGCTACACCTTC.

This clone appeared once. The rearrangement links TRBV6-4 to TRBJ2-1, with 11 bases matching TRBD2. This CDR3 is built from 17 residues. Germline trimming cut 5 bases from V and 0 bases from J; bases unmatched to any gene: 6. Germline CDR1 is MRHNA and CDR2 is SNTAGT. The CDR3 loop is CASSPETSGSSYNEQFF. The CDR3 bases are TGTGCCAGCAGTCCAGAAACTAGCGGGAGCTCCTACAATGAGCAGTTCTTC.

V usage is TRBV7-9 and J usage is TRBJ1-1, with D possibly TRBD1 on 5 matching bases. This CDR3 comprises 13 residues. The germline V gene has CDR1 SEHNR and CDR2 FQNEAQ (reference sequence). Deletions cut 4 bases from V and 4 bases from J, with 10 bases between. The CDR3 protein is CASSSRGATEAFF. In DNA form, the CDR3 reads TGTGCCAGCAGCTCAAGGGGTGCCACTGAAGCTTTCTTT.

This clone was observed a single time. The chain is built from TRBV28 and TRBJ1-2, with TRBD1 matching 7 bases. The CDR3 consists of 12 residues. The ends lost 4 bases at V and 7 bases at J; junction bases unmatched: 3. CDR1 is MDHEN, CDR2 SYDVKM, per germline. CDR3 nucleotide sequence: TGTGCCAGCAGTTCAAGGGGGCCTGGCTACACCTTC. It encodes CASSSRGPGYTF.